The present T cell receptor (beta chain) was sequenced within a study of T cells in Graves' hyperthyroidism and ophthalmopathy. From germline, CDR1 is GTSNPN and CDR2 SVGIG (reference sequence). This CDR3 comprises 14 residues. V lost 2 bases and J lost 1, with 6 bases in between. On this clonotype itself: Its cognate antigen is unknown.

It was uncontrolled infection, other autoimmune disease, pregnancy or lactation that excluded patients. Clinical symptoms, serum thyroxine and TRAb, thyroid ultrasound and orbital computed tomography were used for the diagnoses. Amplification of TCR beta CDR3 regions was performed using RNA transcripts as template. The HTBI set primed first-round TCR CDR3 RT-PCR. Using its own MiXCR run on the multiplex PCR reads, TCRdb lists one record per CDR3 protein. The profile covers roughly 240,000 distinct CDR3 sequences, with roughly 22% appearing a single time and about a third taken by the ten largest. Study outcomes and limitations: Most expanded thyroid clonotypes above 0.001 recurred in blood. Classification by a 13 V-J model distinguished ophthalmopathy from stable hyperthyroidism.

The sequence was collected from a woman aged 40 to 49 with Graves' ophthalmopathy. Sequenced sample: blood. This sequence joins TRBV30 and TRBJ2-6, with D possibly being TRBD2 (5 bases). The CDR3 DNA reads TGTGCCTGGAGTCCGGGGTCTGGGGCCAACGTCCTGACTTTC. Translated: CAWSPGSGANVLTF.